This entry is about one T cell receptor (beta chain). This sample stems from a study of blood T cell repertoires in COVID-19. The authors' processing: Estimation of nucleated cell counts was performed using reference gene primer amplification. TCRdb's table, derived via immunoSEQ multiplex PCR, lists solely in-frame clones and lacks some. V, J and clone size derive from that table, while D and trimming were established from the DNA sequence. This table holds about 260,000 clones, approximately 82% found once. V lost 6 bases and J lost 9, with 18 bases in between. There are 14 residues in the CDR3. Germline-derived CDR1 and CDR2 are SNHLY and FYNNEI.

V gene TRBV2 combines with J gene TRBJ2-1; D remains ambiguous. The sample taken for sequencing was peripheral blood. This receptor was obtained from a woman of 80 years or more with acute or convalescent COVID-19. CDR3 nucleotide sequence: TGTGCCAGCAGGAGAGTACTCCCGGTTGTTGAGCAGTTCTTC. Translating gives CASRRVLPVVEQFF.